The T cell receptor (beta chain) described here comes from a study of control samples from healthy donors and cancer patients. With regard to this clone: A read error may produce the germline difference seen at one junction end. Distinct nucleotide sequences in the sample also encode this CDR3.

The data were produced by immunoSEQ multiplex PCR, yet TCRdb's version contains in-frame clones alone and is incomplete. Of fewer than 90,000 clones in the sample, approximately 80% were seen once. This CDR3 spans 13 amino acids. Germline V lookup: CDR1 LGHNA, CDR2 YSLEER. Sequenced: blood. V gene TRBV4-3 combines with J gene TRBJ2-1; no firm D call. This receptor was obtained from a man aged 45 to 65 in good health. The CDR3 loop reads CASSQVGESEQFF. Written as DNA, the CDR3 is TGCGCCAGCAGTCAAGTTGGGGAAAGTGAGCAGTTCTTC.